The 19 T cell receptor beta chains presented below share a single source sample, sequenced in a study of PD-L1 blockade in urothelial cancer. Some clones are missing from TCRdb's copy, which holds only in-frame ones; the method was immunoSEQ multiplex PCR. Among around 33,000 clones listed, roughly 87% were seen once. The sequencing here drew on PBMCs, taken around atezolizumab (anti-PD-L1) treatment. These receptors originate from a man between 65 and 79 years old with urothelial cancer.

The chain has TRBV6-5 and TRBJ1-1; TRBD1 matches 7 bases. The ends lost 5 bases at V and 0 bases at J; junction bases unmatched: 6. The CDR3 totals 15 residues. The V gene's germline CDR1 is MNHEY and CDR2 SVGAGI. Here the CDR3 reads CASSSLGTVNTEAFF. As DNA, the CDR3 is TGTGCCAGCAGTAGCTTAGGGACAGTGAACACTGAAGCTTTCTTT.

This clone came up once. CDR3: CVRSLGGGRVRSYNSPLHF. The CDR3 DNA reads TGTGTCAGAAGCTTAGGGGGCGGTCGAGTAAGGTCCTATAATTCACCCCTCCACTTT. The chain combines TRBV7-5 with TRBJ1-6; the D segment call TRBD1 is taken from the table without a DNA check. TRBV7-5 represents a pseudogene. The length of the CDR3 is 19 residues.

This chain uses TRBV10-3 with TRBJ2-2; the D gene is possibly TRBD1 (7 bases). The V end was cut by 7 bases, the J end by 5 bases, with 14 bases between. CDR1 is ENHRY and CDR2 is SYGVKD in the germline V gene. The CDR3 contains 14 residues. The CDR3 DNA is TGTGCCATCACCAGACAGGGAGGTACCGGGGAGCTGTTTTTT. It encodes CAITRQGGTGELFF.

The chain uses TRBV6-5 and TRBJ2-7; 8 nucleotides align to TRBD1. The CDR3 is made up of 14 amino acids. V gave up 4 bases and J gave up 2 bases; unmatched junction bases: 4. Germline V gene data show CDR1 as MNHEY and CDR2 as SVGAGI. The DNA for the CDR3 is TGTGCCAGCAGTTGGGCGGGACAGGCCTACGAGCAGTACTTC. Protein: CASSWAGQAYEQYF.

V is TRBV30 and J is TRBJ2-3, with D tentatively TRBD1 (6 bases). CDR1 and CDR2 from the germline V gene are GTSNPN and SVGIG (reference sequence). This CDR3 has 14 amino acids. V lost 5 bases to trimming and J lost 0 bases, with 12 bases between them. The CDR3 loop is CAWGRQDSTDTQYF. CDR3 DNA: TGTGCCTGGGGGAGACAGGATAGCACAGATACGCAGTATTTT.

In its sample, this clone was seen once. V is TRBV19 and J is TRBJ1-5; 10 bases align to TRBD1. The CDR3 is 14 residues long. Looked up from germline, CDR1 is LNHDA and CDR2 is SQIVND (reference sequence). After removal of 10 bases from V and 7 bases from J, the junction contained 10 bases not matched to a gene. The CDR3 spells CATKGDRGYQPQHF. The CDR3, as DNA: TGTGCCACCAAGGGGGACAGGGGTTACCAGCCCCAGCATTTT.

This chain connects TRBV14 to TRBJ2-7, with D maybe TRBD1 (6 bases). CDR1 SGHDN and CDR2 FVKESK come from the germline V gene. The CDR3 runs 14 residues. Trimming cost V 2 bases and J 2 bases, with 10 bases left between them. CDR3 sequence reads: CASSQLQGAYEQYF. In DNA form, the CDR3 reads TGTGCCAGCAGCCAATTACAGGGAGCCTACGAGCAGTACTTC. Using reference TRBV14 and TRBJ2-7 for the parts outside the CDR3, the full variable domain is EAGVTQFPSHSVIEKGQTVTLRCDPISGHDNLYWYRRVMGKEIKFLLHFVKESKQDESGMPNNRFLAERTGGTYSTLKVQPAELEDSGVYFCASSQLQGAYEQYFGPGTRLTVT.

This clone has more than one count but fewer than ten. The chain employs TRBV20-1 and TRBJ1-1; tentatively, D is TRBD1 (5 bases). The CDR3 has 11 amino acids. From germline, CDR1 is DFQATT and CDR2 SNEGSKA (reference sequence). V was clipped by 8 bases and J by 6 bases, with 13 bases between them. CDR3 DNA: TGCAGTACTACAGGTATCGCTGAAGCTTTCTTT. Its protein product is CSTTGIAEAFF.

The rearrangement uses TRBV5-4 and TRBJ1-4; TRBD1 agrees at 7 bases. This CDR3 has 13 amino acids. Germline loops: CDR1 SGHNT, CDR2 YYREEE (reference sequence). V shed 4 bases and J 8 bases; nucleotides not matched to a gene: 5. The CDR3 bases are TGTGCCAGCAGCGGGACAGAAAAGGAAAAACTGTTTTTT. It yields the protein CASSGTEKEKLFF. Drawing the rest from reference TRBV5-4 and TRBJ1-4, the complete variable domain is ETGVTQSPTHLIKTRGQQVTLRCSSQSGHNTVSWYQQALGQGPQFIFQYYREEENGRGNFPPRFSGLQFPNYSSELNVNALELDDSALYLCASSGTEKEKLFFGSGTQLSVL.

The chain couples TRBV11-3 to TRBJ2-1; TRBD1 is a possible D gene (6 bases). Trimming shortened V by 6 bases and J by 4 bases, and 13 bases separated the two germline ends. Germline V gene lookup returns CDR1 SGHNT and CDR2 YENEEA. The length of the CDR3 is 14 residues. DNA for the CDR3: TGTGCCAGCAGTCCGGGACACCAGTACAATGAGCAGTTCTTC. It yields the protein CASSPGHQYNEQFF.

The chain employs TRBV5-5 and TRBJ1-5; D is ambiguous. CDR1 is SGHKS and CDR2 is YYEKEE in the germline V gene (reference sequence). Trimming removed 3 bases from V and 2 bases from J, with 12 bases in between. The CDR3 contains 15 residues. CDR3 residues: CASSSRGGGNQPQHF. CDR3 sequence (DNA): TGTGCCAGCAGCTCCCGAGGAGGCGGCAATCAGCCCCAGCATTTT.

The genes are TRBV7-3 and TRBJ2-1; 7 bases agree with TRBD2. The CDR3 is 15 amino acids. Looked up from germline, CDR1 is SGHTA and CDR2 is FQGTGA. Unmatched junction bases numbered 1, after V lost 2 bases and J lost 0 bases. CDR3 protein: CASSLLADSYNEQFF. CDR3 nucleotides: TGTGCCAGCAGCTTACTAGCGGACTCCTACAATGAGCAGTTCTTC.

The chain combines TRBV30 with TRBJ1-1, with 9 positions matching TRBD1. CDR1 is GTSNPN and CDR2 is SVGIG in the germline V gene (reference sequence). V trimming: 3 bases; J trimming: 0 bases; junction bases outside the gene matches: 2. This CDR3 region has 14 residues. Here the CDR3 DNA reads TGTGCCTGGAGGGACAGGGGTATGAACACTGAAGCTTTCTTT. Amino acids: CAWRDRGMNTEAFF. The variable domain in full, with the rest retrieved from reference TRBV30 and TRBJ1-1, is SQTIHQWPATLVQPVGSPLSLECTVEGTSNPNLYWYRQAAGRGLQLLFYSVGIGQISSEVPQNLSASRPQDRQFILSSKKLLLSDSGFYLCAWRDRGMNTEAFFGQGTRLTVV.

A note on this clone: This sample includes further DNA sequences coding for the same CDR3. V and J are TRBV5-1 and TRBJ1-1; 7 nucleotides line up with TRBD1. CDR1 and CDR2 (germline): SGHRS, YFSETQ. The CDR3 has 14 residues. The V segment lost 0 bases and the J segment 2 bases; nucleotides outside the gene matches: 1. The CDR3: CASSLDRGNTEAFF. The CDR3 bases are TGCGCCAGCAGCTTGGACAGGGGCAACACTGAAGCTTTCTTT.

The chain is built from TRBV4-3 and TRBJ2-2; TRBD1 is a possible D gene (6 bases). The CDR3 length is 15 residues. The V gene's germline CDR1 is LGHNA and CDR2 YSLEER. V was pared by 1 base and J by 7 bases, with 13 bases between. CDR3 DNA: TGCGCCAGCAGCCAAGTTGCCAGGGGTGGCGGGGAGCTGTTTTTT. Its protein is CASSQVARGGGELFF.

This clone has only one observation. The chain has TRBV6-1 and TRBJ1-1; D is uncertain. V lost 0 bases to trimming and J lost 4 bases, with 21 bases between them. Germline lookup yields CDR1 MNHNS and CDR2 SASEGT. The length of the CDR3 is 18 residues. The CDR3 sequence: CASSEALLRRWEGTEAFF. In DNA form, the CDR3 reads TGTGCCAGCAGTGAAGCGCTTCTAAGGAGATGGGAGGGCACTGAAGCTTTCTTT.

The chain uses TRBV10-3 and TRBJ1-6; TRBD1 agrees at 7 bases. Germline trimming cut 3 bases from V and 9 bases from J; bases unmatched to any gene: 11. The CDR3 length is 16 residues. Germline assignment: CDR1 ENHRY and CDR2 SYGVKD. CDR3 region: CAISEGGGGGRSPLHF. The DNA for the CDR3 is TGTGCCATCAGTGAAGGAGGTGGAGGGGGCCGTTCACCCCTCCACTTT.

In its sample, this clone was seen a few times. The CDR3 here is CASSVQGNSNQPQHF. CDR3 sequence (DNA): TGTGCCAGCAGTGTGCAGGGGAACAGCAATCAGCCCCAGCATTTT. The chain recombines TRBV6-1 with TRBJ1-5; weak D call: TRBD1 (6 bases). The CDR3 contains 15 residues. CDR1 MNHNS and CDR2 SASEGT come from the germline V gene. V was cut by 4 bases and J by 1 base, with 11 bases left in between.

CDR3 in amino acids: CASSLGRGLLNQPQHF. CDR3 nucleotide sequence: TGTGCCAGCAGTTTGGGCAGGGGCCTACTTAATCAGCCCCAGCATTTT. The rearrangement uses TRBV27 and TRBJ1-5, with a possible D match to TRBD1 (6 bases). The CDR3 consists of 16 residues. The V end was cut by 3 bases, the J end by 4 bases, with 16 bases between. CDR1 and CDR2 (germline): MNHEY, SMNVEV (reference sequence).